The 24 T cell receptor beta chains presented below share a single source sample, sequenced in a study of human T cells and chemical hapten exposure. TCRdb reprocessed the RACE reads with MiXCR, giving one entry per CDR3 protein. This table holds roughly 64,000 distinct CDR3 sequences, 8% to 13% found once. Stated time point: patch test 3, about 24 weeks after DPC sensitization. This sample's treatment: therapeutic diphenylcyclopropenone sensitization with weekly scalp DPC. The sequencing used whole blood, collected in connection with sensitization to the hapten diphenylcyclopropenone (DPC). The receptors here all came from a woman aged 30 to 39 with alopecia areata. Some clones in this sample may be carry-over from other donors' samples.

The gene calls are TRBV29-1 and TRBJ2-1, with 11 bases identical to TRBD2. V gave up 6 bases and J gave up 3 bases; unmatched junction bases: 7. This CDR3 spans 15 amino acids. The germline V gene has CDR1 SQVTM and CDR2 ANQGSEA. This CDR3 is CSVRVAGGGYNEQFF. For the CDR3, the DNA is TGCAGCGTCCGTGTAGCGGGAGGGGGCTACAATGAGCAGTTCTTC.

This clonotype has more than one count but fewer than ten. The J gene is TRBJ2-1, the V gene TRBV20-1; maybe TRBD1 (5 bases). Germline CDR1 and CDR2: DFQATT and SNEGSKA (reference sequence). The CDR3 loop spans 12 amino acids. The V end was cut by 5 bases, the J end by 4 bases, with 9 bases between. The CDR3 region is CSAYTGYNEQFF. The DNA of the CDR3 is TGCAGTGCTTACACAGGTTACAATGAGCAGTTCTTC.

This clonotype was seen repeatedly, ten times or more. The CDR3 sequence is CASSSRAGNTEAFF. For the CDR3, the DNA is TGTGCCAGCAGCTCCAGGGCGGGAAACACTGAAGCTTTCTTT. This rearrangement joins TRBV7-3 to TRBJ1-1, with D possibly being TRBD1 (5 bases). Germline CDR1 is SGHTA and CDR2 is FQGTGA. This CDR3 has 14 amino acids. V lost 4 bases, J lost 2 bases, and 11 bases lay in between. Looking up the rest from reference TRBV7-3 and TRBJ1-1 gives the full variable domain: GAGVSQTPSNKVTEKGKYVELRCDPISGHTALYWYRQSLGQGPEFLIYFQGTGAADDSGLPNDRFFAVRPEGSVSTLKIQRTERGDSAVYLCASSSRAGNTEAFFGQGTRLTVV.

The chain combines TRBV5-1 with TRBJ1-1; D is perhaps TRBD1 (6 bases). From germline, CDR1 is SGHRS and CDR2 YFSETQ. CDR3 length: 15 residues. V was trimmed by 4 bases and J by 5 bases, leaving 18 bases between them. The CDR3 DNA sequence: TGCGCCAGCAGCAGCCCTGGGGACATTCGGACTGAAGCTTTCTTT. Translating it yields CASSSPGDIRTEAFF.

The V call is TRBV28, the J call TRBJ1-6; no clear D gene. Germline-derived CDR1 and CDR2 are MDHEN and SYDVKM. The V and J ends lost 4 bases and 5 bases respectively, with 9 bases between them. The CDR3 covers 14 residues. The CDR3 loop is CASSSPPDNSPLHF. In DNA form, the CDR3 reads TGTGCCAGCAGTTCCCCGCCGGATAATTCACCCCTCCACTTT.

The V gene is TRBV6-1, the J gene TRBJ2-5; D is perhaps TRBD2 (6 bases). V was cut by 0 bases and J by 2 bases, with 13 bases left in between. Germline V gene sequence: CDR1 MNHNS, CDR2 SASEGT. The CDR3 covers 16 residues. Here the CDR3 reads CASSEARLTRQETQYF. Written as DNA, the CDR3 is TGTGCCAGCAGTGAAGCGAGGCTGACTAGGCAAGAGACCCAGTACTTC.

This clonotype was recorded many times. The V call is TRBV18, the J call TRBJ1-1; D is possibly TRBD1 (5 bases). Trimming removed 2 bases at V and 7 bases at J, with 17 bases between. Germline CDR1 KGHSH, CDR2 LQKENI. The length of the CDR3 is 15 residues. This CDR3 reads CASSPSRVGALEAFF. CDR3 DNA: TGTGCCAGCTCACCATCCAGGGTTGGGGCCCTTGAAGCTTTCTTT.

This clonotype was seen repeatedly, ten times or more. The chain is built from TRBV12-3 or TRBV12-4 and TRBJ2-7; 13 bases map to TRBD2. The trim removed 5 bases at V and 8 bases at J, leaving 15 bases unmatched. The CDR3 length is 17 residues. CDR3 sequence reads: CASSKSGTSGTGVKQYF. The DNA of the CDR3 is TGTGCCAGCAGTAAATCCGGGACTAGCGGGACGGGGGTAAAGCAGTACTTC.

This clonotype has a handful of counts. The V gene is TRBV11-1, the J gene TRBJ2-5, with 7 bases that match TRBD1. Germline CDR1 SGHAT, CDR2 FQDESV (reference sequence). With V trimmed by 3 bases and J by 1 base, 5 bases remained unmatched. The CDR3 loop spans 15 amino acids. CDR3 nucleotides: TGTGCCAGCAGCTTGTCGGGACAGCGCCAAGAGACCCAGTACTTC. This encodes CASSLSGQRQETQYF.

The rearrangement uses TRBV5-1 and TRBJ2-2; 9 nucleotides agree with TRBD1. The CDR3 totals 15 residues. Trimming removed 4 bases from V and 3 bases from J; junction bases left unmatched: 4. Germline V CDR1 and CDR2: SGHRS, YFSETQ. The CDR3: CASSATGGDTGELFF. The DNA for the CDR3 is TGCGCCAGCAGCGCAACAGGGGGCGACACCGGGGAGCTGTTTTTT.

In its sample, this clonotype was seen many times. V and J are TRBV10-3 and TRBJ1-3; 7 nucleotides agree with TRBD1. J gave up 1 base and V 4 bases, and 4 bases lay outside the gene matches. This CDR3 spans 15 amino acids. Germline V CDR1 and CDR2: ENHRY, SYGVKD. CDR3 residues: CAISGPGQSGNTIYF. The DNA for the CDR3 is TGTGCCATCAGTGGCCCGGGACAGTCTGGAAACACCATATATTTT.

The chain couples TRBV7-9 to TRBJ1-2; 7 bases agree with TRBD1. The CDR3 consists of 15 residues. Germline-derived CDR1 and CDR2 are SEHNR and FQNEAQ (reference sequence). The V and J ends lost 1 base and 3 bases, in that order; junction bases with no gene match: 5. The CDR3 reads CASSLGGGKDYGYTF. The CDR3 DNA follows: TGTGCCAGCAGCTTAGGAGGGGGCAAGGACTATGGCTACACCTTC.

The chain links TRBV28 to TRBJ2-7; D not certain. Deletions cut 7 bases from V and 7 bases from J, with 14 bases between. This CDR3 has 12 residues. Germline lookup yields CDR1 MDHEN and CDR2 SYDVKM. The CDR3 DNA reads as TGTGCCAGCACCCGGCCCAGGTCGGAGCAGTACTTC. Protein: CASTRPRSEQYF.

A few counts support this clonotype. CDR3 region: CASSLTYLLTNEKLFF. CDR3 nucleotide sequence: TGTGCCAGCAGCTTGACGTATTTATTGACTAATGAAAAACTGTTTTTT. J is TRBJ1-4 and V is TRBV7-8, with no clear D. The germline V gene encodes CDR1 SGHVS and CDR2 FQNEAQ. V was shortened by 3 bases and J by 2 bases, with 13 bases between the two germline ends. This CDR3 contains 16 residues. Full variable domain (remainder filled in from reference TRBV7-8 and TRBJ1-4): GAGVSQSPRYKVAKRGQDVALRCDPISGHVSLFWYQQALGQGPEFLTYFQNEAQLDKSGLPSDRFFAERPEGSVSTLKIQRTQQEDSAVYLCASSLTYLLTNEKLFFGSGTQLSVL.

This clonotype has only a few counts. The chain uses TRBV2 and TRBJ2-1, with 10 bases identical to TRBD2. V shed 6 bases, J shed 14 bases, and the junction held 10 bases outside the gene matches. The CDR3 spans 13 residues. Looked up from germline, CDR1 is SNHLY and CDR2 is FYNNEI. CDR3: CASRNNPSGREFF. CDR3 DNA: TGTGCCAGCAGAAACAACCCTAGCGGGAGAGAGTTCTTC.

This clonotype was seen a handful of times. The V gene is TRBV7-9, the J gene TRBJ2-7; TRBD1 is a possible D gene (6 bases). The V gene lost 6 bases and the J gene lost 0 bases, with 12 bases spanning the gap. CDR1 and CDR2 from the germline V gene are SEHNR and FQNEAQ (reference sequence). This CDR3 region has 14 residues. The CDR3 here is CASSPRGGSYEQYF. CDR3 in DNA: TGTGCCAGCAGTCCGAGAGGGGGCTCCTACGAGCAGTACTTC.

Details on this clonotype: A clone one base away is much larger, so this may be a read error. The CDR3 nucleotides are TGTGTCAGCAGCCGTCTCCCGTTAAGCTCCTACGAGCAGTACTTC. Translated, it gives CVSSRLPLSSYEQYF. The chain recombines TRBV11-2 with TRBJ2-7; D unresolved. CDR3 length: 15 residues. The germline V gene has CDR1 SGHAT and CDR2 FQNNGV.

The sample holds many counts of this clonotype. The chain joins TRBV4-3 to TRBJ2-6; D remains ambiguous. The germline V gene encodes CDR1 LGHNA and CDR2 YSLEER. The CDR3 loop spans 15 amino acids. V lost 4 bases and J 2 bases, leaving 9 bases between the germline ends. Here the CDR3 DNA reads TGCGCCAGCAGCCGGTCGGCTGCTGGGGCCAACGTCCTGACTTTC. Amino acids: CASSRSAAGANVLTF.

This clonotype was counted only a few times. The rearrangement links TRBV11-2 to TRBJ1-1; no clear D gene. Germline loops: CDR1 SGHAT, CDR2 FQNNGV. This CDR3 comprises 13 residues. V was shortened by 4 bases and J by 1 base, with 7 bases between the two germline ends. CDR3 DNA sequence: TGTGCCAGCAGCTCCACTGAGAACACTGAAGCTTTCTTT. Translating gives CASSSTENTEAFF.

This clonotype was counted a few times. The rearrangement uses TRBV6-5 and TRBJ1-6; unclear D gene. CDR1 and CDR2 (germline): MNHEY, SVGAGI. This CDR3 comprises 14 residues. V dropped 8 bases and J dropped 3 bases, with 11 bases sitting between them. The CDR3, as DNA: TGTGCCAGCGGTAGACCCGGCTATAATTCACCCCTCCACTTT. Translated: CASGRPGYNSPLHF.

This clonotype was detected ten times or more. The rearrangement uses TRBV29-1 and TRBJ2-2, with D perhaps matching TRBD1 (5 bases). CDR3 size: 13 residues. The V and J ends lost 3 bases and 2 bases respectively, with 7 bases between them. Looked up from germline, CDR1 is SQVTM and CDR2 is ANQGSEA. The DNA of the CDR3 is TGCAGCGTTGACCAGGGTAACACCGGGGAGCTGTTTTTT. This codes for CSVDQGNTGELFF.

This clonotype came up a few times. The CDR3 nucleotides are TGCAGTACGACTAGCGGGGGGGCCGGCAATGAGCAGTTCTTC. The encoded protein is CSTTSGGAGNEQFF. The chain is built from TRBV20-1 and TRBJ2-1; 14 nucleotides align to TRBD2. The CDR3 covers 14 residues. CDR1 is DFQATT, CDR2 SNEGSKA, per germline (reference sequence). The ends lost 8 bases at V and 6 bases at J; junction bases unmatched: 6.

This clonotype has a handful of counts. The J gene is TRBJ2-3, the V gene TRBV18, with D tentatively TRBD1 (5 bases). Trimming removed 6 bases from V and 3 bases from J, with 16 bases in between. The CDR3 sequence is 15 residues long. The germline CDR1 and CDR2 sequences are KGHSH and LQKENI. The CDR3 region is CASSPRQGVTDTQYF. In DNA, the CDR3 is TGTGCCAGCTCTCCCAGGCAGGGTGTTACAGATACGCAGTATTTT.

This clonotype occurred a few times. V usage is TRBV28 and J usage is TRBJ1-6; D is uncertain. From germline, CDR1 is MDHEN and CDR2 SYDVKM. V gave up 7 bases and J gave up 9 bases, with 13 bases separating them. CDR3 length: 13 amino acids. The CDR3 DNA is TGTGCCAGCAAGGGAGGGTTGGCTTCACCCCTCCACTTT. It translates to CASKGGLASPLHF.